This T cell receptor beta chain stems from a study of blood T cell repertoires in COVID-19. Authors' processing steps: For nucleated cells, counts were estimated from reference gene primer amplification. Profiled with immunoSEQ multiplex PCR; TCRdb holds only in-frame clones, not every one. D and trimming were read from the DNA, whereas the V and J calls and clone size are those reported in that table. This sample has about 180,000 clones, with more than 75% found just once. In terms of age and location, participants ranged from roughly 18 to 100 years and lived in about two dozen US areas. Donors of Cohort 3 who recovered were those that had two negative PCRs, clearance, or symptom resolution. This CDR3 contains 17 residues. Trimming took 2 bases from V and 1 from J, leaving 15 bases between them. Germline CDR1 is MGHRA and CDR2 is YSYEKL.

This receptor was taken from a woman in her twenties or thirties who had recovered from COVID-19. The chain carries TRBV4-1 and TRBJ1-3; D might be TRBD1 (5 bases). The sequencing input was PBMCs or T cells enriched from blood (not recorded which). The CDR3 coding sequence is TGCGCCAGCAGCCAATTGGAGGGGATAATGTCTGGAAACACCATATATTTT. It is translated as CASSQLEGIMSGNTIYF.